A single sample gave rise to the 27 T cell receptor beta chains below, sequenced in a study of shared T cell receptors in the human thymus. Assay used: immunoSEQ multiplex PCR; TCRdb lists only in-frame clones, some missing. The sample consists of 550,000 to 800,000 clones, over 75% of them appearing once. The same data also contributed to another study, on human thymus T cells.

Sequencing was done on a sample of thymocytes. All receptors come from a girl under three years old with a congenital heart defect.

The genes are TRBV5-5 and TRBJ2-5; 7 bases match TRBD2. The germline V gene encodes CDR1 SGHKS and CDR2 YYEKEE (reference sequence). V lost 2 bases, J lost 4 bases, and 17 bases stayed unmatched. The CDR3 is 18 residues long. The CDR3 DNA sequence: TGTGCCAGCAGCTTTAGGAGGAAAGAAAGCGGGGCGGGAGAGACCCAGTACTTC. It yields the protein CASSFRRKESGAGETQYF.

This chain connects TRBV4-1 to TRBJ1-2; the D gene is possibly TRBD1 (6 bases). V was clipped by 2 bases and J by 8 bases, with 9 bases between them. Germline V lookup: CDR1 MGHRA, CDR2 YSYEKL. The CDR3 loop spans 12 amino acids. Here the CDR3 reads CASSQNRAGYTF. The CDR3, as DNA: TGCGCCAGCAGCCAAAACAGGGCAGGCTACACCTTC.

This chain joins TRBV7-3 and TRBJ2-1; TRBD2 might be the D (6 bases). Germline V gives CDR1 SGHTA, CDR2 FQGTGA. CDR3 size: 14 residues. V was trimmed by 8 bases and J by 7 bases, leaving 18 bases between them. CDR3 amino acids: CASSYAGSRNEQFF. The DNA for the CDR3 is TGTGCCAGCTCTTACGCGGGGTCTCGGAATGAGCAGTTCTTC.

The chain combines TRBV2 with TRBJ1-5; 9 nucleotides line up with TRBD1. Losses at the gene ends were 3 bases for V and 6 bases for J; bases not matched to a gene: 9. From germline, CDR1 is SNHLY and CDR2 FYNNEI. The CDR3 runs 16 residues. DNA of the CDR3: TGTGCCAGCAGTGACCCACCCGGGACAGGGAGTCAGCCCCAGCATTTT. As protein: CASSDPPGTGSQPQHF.

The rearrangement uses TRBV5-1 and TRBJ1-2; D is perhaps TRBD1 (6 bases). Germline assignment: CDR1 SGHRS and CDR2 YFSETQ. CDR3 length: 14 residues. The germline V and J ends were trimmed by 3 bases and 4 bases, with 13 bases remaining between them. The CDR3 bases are TGCGCCAGCAGCTACACCGGGACAAGCTATGGCTACACCTTC. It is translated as CASSYTGTSYGYTF.

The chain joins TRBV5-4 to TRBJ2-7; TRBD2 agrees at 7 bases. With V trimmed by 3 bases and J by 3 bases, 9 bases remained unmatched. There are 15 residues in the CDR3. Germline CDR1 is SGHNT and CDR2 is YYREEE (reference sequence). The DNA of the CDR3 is TGTGCCAGCAGCTCATCGCTGGGGGGGAACTACGAGCAGTACTTC. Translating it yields CASSSSLGGNYEQYF.

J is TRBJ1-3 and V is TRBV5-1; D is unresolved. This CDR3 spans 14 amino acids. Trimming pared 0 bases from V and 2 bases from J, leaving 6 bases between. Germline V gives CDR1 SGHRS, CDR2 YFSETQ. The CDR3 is CASSLDSAGNTIYF. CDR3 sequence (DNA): TGCGCCAGCAGCTTGGACAGTGCTGGAAACACCATATATTTT.

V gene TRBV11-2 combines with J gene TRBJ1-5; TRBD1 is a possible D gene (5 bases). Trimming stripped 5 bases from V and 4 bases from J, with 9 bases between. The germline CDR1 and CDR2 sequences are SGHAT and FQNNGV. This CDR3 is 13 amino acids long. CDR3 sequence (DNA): TGTGCCAGCAGCAAGGACAAAAATCAGCCCCAGCATTTT. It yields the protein CASSKDKNQPQHF.

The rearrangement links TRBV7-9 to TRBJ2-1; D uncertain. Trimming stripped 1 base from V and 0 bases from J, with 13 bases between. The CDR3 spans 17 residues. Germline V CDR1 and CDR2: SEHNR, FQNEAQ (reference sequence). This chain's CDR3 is CASSLVYPPRSYNEQFF. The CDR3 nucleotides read TGTGCCAGCAGCTTAGTCTACCCCCCCCGCTCCTACAATGAGCAGTTCTTC.

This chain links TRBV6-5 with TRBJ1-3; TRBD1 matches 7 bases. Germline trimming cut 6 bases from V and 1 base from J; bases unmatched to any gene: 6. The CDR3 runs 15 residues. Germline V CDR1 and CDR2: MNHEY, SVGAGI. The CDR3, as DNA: TGTGCCAGCAGGATTGACAGGGATTCTGGAAACACCATATATTTT. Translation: CASRIDRDSGNTIYF.

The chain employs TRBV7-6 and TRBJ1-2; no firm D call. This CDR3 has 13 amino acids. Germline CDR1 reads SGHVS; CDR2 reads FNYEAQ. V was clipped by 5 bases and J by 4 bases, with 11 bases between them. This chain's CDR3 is CASSPWTGYGYTF. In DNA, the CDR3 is TGTGCCAGCAGCCCTTGGACTGGCTATGGCTACACCTTC.

The CDR3: CASSLAPRGEQYF. DNA of the CDR3: TGTGCCAGCAGCTTAGCGCCCCGGGGCGAGCAGTACTTC. This chain links TRBV7-6 with TRBJ2-7; the D gene is possibly TRBD2 (5 bases). The germline V gene encodes CDR1 SGHVS and CDR2 FNYEAQ. The CDR3 is made up of 13 amino acids. Trimming took 0 bases from V and 6 from J, leaving 9 bases between them.

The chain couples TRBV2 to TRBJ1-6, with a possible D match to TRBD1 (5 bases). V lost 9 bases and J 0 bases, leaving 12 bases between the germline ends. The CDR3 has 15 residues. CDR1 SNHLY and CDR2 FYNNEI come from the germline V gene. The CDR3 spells CASSGGSSYNSPLHF. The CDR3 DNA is TGTGCCAGTAGCGGGGGGAGCTCCTATAATTCACCCCTCCACTTT.

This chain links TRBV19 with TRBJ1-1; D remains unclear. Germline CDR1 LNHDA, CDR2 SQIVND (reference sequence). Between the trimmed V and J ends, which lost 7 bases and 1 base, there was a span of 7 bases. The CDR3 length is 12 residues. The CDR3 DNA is TGTGCCAGTAATCCGGGGAACACTGAAGCTTTCTTT. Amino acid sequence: CASNPGNTEAFF. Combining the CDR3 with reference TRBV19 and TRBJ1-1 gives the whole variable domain DGGITQSPKYLFRKEGQNVTLSCEQNLNHDAMYWYRQDPGQGLRLIYYSQIVNDFQKGDIAEGYSVSREKKESFPLTVTSAQKNPTAFYLCASNPGNTEAFFGQGTRLTVV.

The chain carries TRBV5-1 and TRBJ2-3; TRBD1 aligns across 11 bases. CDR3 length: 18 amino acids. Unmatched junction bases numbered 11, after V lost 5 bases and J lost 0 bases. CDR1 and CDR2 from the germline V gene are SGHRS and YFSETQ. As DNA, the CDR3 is TGCGCCAGCAGAGGGCCAGGACAGGGGGCTTCGAGCACAGATACGCAGTATTTT. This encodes CASRGPGQGASSTDTQYF.

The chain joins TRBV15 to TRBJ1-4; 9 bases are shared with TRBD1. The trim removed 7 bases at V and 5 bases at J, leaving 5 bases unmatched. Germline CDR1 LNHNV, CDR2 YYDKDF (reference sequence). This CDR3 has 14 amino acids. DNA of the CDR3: TGTGCCACCACCAGGGACAGGGCAAATGAAAAACTGTTTTTT. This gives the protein CATTRDRANEKLFF.

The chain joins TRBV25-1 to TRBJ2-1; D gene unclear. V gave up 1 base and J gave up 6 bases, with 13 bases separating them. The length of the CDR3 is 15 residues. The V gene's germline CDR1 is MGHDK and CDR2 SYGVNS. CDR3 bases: TGTGCCAGCAGTGAATTTTGTGACACCGGCAATGAGCAGTTCTTC. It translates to CASSEFCDTGNEQFF.

The CDR3 reads CASSRWQGAGNEQFF. The CDR3 DNA reads TGTGCCAGCAGTAGGTGGCAGGGGGCGGGCAATGAGCAGTTCTTC. V usage is TRBV5-8 and J usage is TRBJ2-1, with 8 nucleotides matching TRBD1. Germline V CDR1 and CDR2: SGHTS, YDEGEE. V gave up 5 bases and J gave up 6 bases; unmatched junction bases: 10. This CDR3 is built from 15 residues.

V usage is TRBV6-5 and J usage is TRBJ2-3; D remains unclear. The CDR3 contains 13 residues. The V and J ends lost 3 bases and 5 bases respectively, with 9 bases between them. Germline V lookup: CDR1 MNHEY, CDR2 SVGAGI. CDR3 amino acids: CASSYTHRDTQYF. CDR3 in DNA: TGTGCCAGCAGTTATACTCACCGAGATACGCAGTATTTT.

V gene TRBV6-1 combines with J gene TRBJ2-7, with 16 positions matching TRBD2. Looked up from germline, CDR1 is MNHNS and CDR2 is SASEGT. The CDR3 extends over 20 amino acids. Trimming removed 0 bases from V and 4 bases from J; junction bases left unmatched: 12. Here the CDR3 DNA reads TGTGCCAGCAGTGAAGCGGGGACTAGCGGGGGGGCCGCAGAAATGTACGAGCAGTACTTC. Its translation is CASSEAGTSGGAAEMYEQYF.

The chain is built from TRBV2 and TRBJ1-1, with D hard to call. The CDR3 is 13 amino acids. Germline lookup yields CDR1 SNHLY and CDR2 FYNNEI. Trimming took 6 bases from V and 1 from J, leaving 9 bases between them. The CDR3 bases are TGTGCCAGCAGGGACGGGAGGAACACTGAAGCTTTCTTT. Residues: CASRDGRNTEAFF. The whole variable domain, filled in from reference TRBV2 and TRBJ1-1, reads EPEVTQTPSHQVTQMGQEVILRCVPISNHLYFYWYRQILGQKVEFLVSFYNNEISEKSEIFDDQFSVERPDGSNFTLKIRSTKLEDSAMYFCASRDGRNTEAFFGQGTRLTVV.

The CDR3 DNA sequence: TGTGCCATCAGTGAGTCGAGGGGGCTAGGGGAAGCTTTCTTT. It is translated as CAISESRGLGEAFF. The rearrangement joins TRBV10-3 to TRBJ1-1, with TRBD1 identical over 7 bases. The CDR3 covers 14 residues. V lost 0 bases and J lost 8; bases outside the gene matches: 6. Germline V gene sequence: CDR1 ENHRY, CDR2 SYGVKD.

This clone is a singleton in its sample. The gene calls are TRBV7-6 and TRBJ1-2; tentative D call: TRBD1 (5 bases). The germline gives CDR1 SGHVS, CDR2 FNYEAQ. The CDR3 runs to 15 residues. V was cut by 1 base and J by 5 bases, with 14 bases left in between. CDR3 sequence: CASSLEAEGKYGYTF. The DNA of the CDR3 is TGTGCCAGCAGCTTAGAGGCGGAGGGGAAATATGGCTACACCTTC.

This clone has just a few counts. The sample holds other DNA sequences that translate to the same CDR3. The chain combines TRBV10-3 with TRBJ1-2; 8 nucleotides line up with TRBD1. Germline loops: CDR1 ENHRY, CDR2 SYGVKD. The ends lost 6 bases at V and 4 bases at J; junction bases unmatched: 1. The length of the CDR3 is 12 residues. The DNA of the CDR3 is TGTGCCATCAGGCAGGGGGCCTATGGCTACACCTTC. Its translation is CAIRQGAYGYTF.

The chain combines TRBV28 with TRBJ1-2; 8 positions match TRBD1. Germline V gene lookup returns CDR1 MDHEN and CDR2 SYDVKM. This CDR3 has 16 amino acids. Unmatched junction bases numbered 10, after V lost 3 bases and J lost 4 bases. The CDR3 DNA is TGTGCCAGCAGTTTCAGGGGGCGGCCCCCGGGCTATGGCTACACCTTC. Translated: CASSFRGRPPGYGYTF.

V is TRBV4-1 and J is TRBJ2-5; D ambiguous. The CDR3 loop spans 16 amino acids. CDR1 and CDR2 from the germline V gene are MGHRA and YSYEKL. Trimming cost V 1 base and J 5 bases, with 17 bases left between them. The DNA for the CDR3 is TGCGCCAGCAGCCAAGTTCCTGGCAGGTCCCGGGAGACCCAGTACTTC. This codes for CASSQVPGRSRETQYF.

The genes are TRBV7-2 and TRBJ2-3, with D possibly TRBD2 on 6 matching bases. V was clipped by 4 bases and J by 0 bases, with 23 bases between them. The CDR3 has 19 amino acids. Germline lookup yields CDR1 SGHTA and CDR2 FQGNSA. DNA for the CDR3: TGTGCCAGCAGCTACCGGGGGACGGGGTTTGGCTCTAGCACAGATACGCAGTATTTT. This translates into CASSYRGTGFGSSTDTQYF.